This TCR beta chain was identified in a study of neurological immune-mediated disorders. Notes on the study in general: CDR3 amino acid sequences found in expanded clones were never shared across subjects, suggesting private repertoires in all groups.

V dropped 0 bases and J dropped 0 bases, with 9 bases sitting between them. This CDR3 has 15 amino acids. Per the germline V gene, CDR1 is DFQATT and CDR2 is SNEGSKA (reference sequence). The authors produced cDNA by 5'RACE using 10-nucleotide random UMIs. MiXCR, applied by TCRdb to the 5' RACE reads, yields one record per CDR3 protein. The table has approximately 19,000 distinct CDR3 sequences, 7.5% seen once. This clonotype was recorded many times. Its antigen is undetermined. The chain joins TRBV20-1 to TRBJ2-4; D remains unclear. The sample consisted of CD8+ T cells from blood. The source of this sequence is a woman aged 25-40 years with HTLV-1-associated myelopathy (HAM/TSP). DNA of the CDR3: TGCAGTGCTAGAGATCGGACGTTAGCCAAAAACATTCAGTACTTC. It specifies CSARDRTLAKNIQYF.